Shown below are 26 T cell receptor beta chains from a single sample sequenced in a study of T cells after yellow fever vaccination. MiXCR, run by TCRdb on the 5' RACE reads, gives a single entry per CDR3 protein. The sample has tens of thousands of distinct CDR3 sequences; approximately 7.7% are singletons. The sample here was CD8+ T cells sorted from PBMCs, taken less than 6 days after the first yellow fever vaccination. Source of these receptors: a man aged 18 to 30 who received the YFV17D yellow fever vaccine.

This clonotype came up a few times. DNA of the CDR3: TGCGCCAGCAGCTCTGGGCGGGGGGACGAGCAGTACGTC. Its translation: CASSSGRGDEQYV. The rearrangement uses TRBV5-1 and TRBJ2-7; 8 bases fit TRBD2. V lost 3 bases, J lost 5 bases, and 4 bases stayed unmatched. Germline V CDR1 and CDR2: SGHRS, YFSETQ. This CDR3 has 13 amino acids.

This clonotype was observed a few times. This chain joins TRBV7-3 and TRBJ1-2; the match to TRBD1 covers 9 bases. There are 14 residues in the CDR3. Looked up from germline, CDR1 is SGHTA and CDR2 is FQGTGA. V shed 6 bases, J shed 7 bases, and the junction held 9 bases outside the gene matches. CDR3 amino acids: CASSLTGGISGYTF. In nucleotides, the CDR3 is TGTGCCAGCAGTCTGACAGGGGGTATCAGTGGCTACACCTTC.

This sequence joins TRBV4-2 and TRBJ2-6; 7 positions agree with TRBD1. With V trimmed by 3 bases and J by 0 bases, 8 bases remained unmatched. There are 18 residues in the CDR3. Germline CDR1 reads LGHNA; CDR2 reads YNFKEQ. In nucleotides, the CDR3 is TGTGCCAGCAGCCAGGGGGACAGAAGTTACTCTGGGGCCAACGTCCTGACTTTC. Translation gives CASSQGDRSYSGANVLTF.

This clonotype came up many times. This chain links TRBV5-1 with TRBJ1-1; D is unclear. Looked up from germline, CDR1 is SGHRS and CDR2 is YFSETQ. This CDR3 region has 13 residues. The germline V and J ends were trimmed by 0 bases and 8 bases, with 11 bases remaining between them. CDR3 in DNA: TGCGCCAGCAGCTTGGGGTCCGGATGGGAAGCTTTCTTT. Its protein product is CASSLGSGWEAFF. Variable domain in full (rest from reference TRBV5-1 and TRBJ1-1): KAGVTQTPRYLIKTRGQQVTLSCSPISGHRSVSWYQQTPGQGLQFLFEYFSETQRNKGNFPGRFSGRQFSNSRSEMNVSTLELGDSALYLCASSLGSGWEAFFGQGTRLTVV.

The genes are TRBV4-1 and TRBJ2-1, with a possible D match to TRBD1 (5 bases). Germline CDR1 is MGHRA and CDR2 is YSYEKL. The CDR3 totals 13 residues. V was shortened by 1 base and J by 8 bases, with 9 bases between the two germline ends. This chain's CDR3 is CASSQGQGDEQFF. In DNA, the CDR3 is TGCGCCAGCAGCCAAGGGCAGGGCGATGAGCAGTTCTTC.

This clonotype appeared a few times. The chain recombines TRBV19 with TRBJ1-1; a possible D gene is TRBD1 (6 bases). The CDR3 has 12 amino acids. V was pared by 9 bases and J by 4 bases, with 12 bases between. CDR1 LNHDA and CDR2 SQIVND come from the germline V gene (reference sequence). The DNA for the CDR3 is TGTGCCAGCCGAAGGGGGAGCACTGAAGCTTTCTTT. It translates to CASRRGSTEAFF.

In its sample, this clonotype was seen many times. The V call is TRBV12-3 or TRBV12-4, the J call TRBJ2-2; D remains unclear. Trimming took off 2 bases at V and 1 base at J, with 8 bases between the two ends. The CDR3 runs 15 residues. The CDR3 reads CASSLKDRNTGELFF. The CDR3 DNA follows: TGTGCCAGCAGTTTAAAGGACCGGAACACCGGGGAGCTGTTTTTT.

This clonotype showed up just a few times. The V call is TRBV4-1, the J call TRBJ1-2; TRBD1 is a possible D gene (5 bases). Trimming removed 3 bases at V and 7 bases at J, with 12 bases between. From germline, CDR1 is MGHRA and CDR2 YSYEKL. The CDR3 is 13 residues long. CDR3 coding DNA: TGCGCCAGCAGCCAGGACCACAGGATTGGCTACACCTTC. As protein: CASSQDHRIGYTF.

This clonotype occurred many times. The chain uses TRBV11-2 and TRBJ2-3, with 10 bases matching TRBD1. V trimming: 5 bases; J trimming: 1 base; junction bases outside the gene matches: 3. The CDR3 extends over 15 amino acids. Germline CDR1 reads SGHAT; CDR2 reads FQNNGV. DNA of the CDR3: TGTGCCAGCAGCAGGACAGGGGGGGGCACAGATACGCAGTATTTT. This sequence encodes CASSRTGGGTDTQYF.

The CDR3 region has the DNA TGTGCCAGCAGCTTTAGCAGGGCCGACACTGAAGCTTTCTTT. It codes for CASSFSRADTEAFF. The chain carries TRBV7-9 and TRBJ1-1; tentative D call: TRBD1 (5 bases). The CDR3 sequence is 14 residues long. Trimming removed 3 bases at V and 3 bases at J, with 11 bases between. Germline V gene sequence: CDR1 SEHNR, CDR2 FQNEAQ (reference sequence).

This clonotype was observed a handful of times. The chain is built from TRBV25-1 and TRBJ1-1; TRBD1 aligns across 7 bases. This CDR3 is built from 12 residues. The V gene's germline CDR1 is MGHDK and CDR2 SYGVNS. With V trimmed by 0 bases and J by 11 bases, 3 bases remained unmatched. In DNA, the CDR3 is TGTGCCAGCAGTGAATACGGGACAGCGGCTTTCTTT. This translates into CASSEYGTAAFF.

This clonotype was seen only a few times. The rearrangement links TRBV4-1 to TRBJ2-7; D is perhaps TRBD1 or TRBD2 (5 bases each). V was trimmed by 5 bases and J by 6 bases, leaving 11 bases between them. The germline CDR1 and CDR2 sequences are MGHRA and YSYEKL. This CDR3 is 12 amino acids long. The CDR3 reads CASSGTVSEQYF. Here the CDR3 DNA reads TGCGCCAGCAGCGGGACCGTCTCCGAGCAGTACTTC.

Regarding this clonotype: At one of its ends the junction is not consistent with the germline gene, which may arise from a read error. The CDR3 region is CSSSLAALAKNIQYF. The CDR3 nucleotides read TGTTCCAGCAGTTTGGCTGCCTTAGCCAAAAACATTCAGTACTTC. The chain recombines TRBV27 with TRBJ2-4; D not resolved. The CDR3 has 15 amino acids. Germline CDR1 reads MNHEY; CDR2 reads SMNVEV (reference sequence).

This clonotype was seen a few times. The CDR3 DNA sequence: TGTGCCAGCAGCTCAGGACAGGGGAAAGAGACCCAGTACTTC. Residues: CASSSGQGKETQYF. This chain joins TRBV7-6 and TRBJ2-5; 9 bases are a match to TRBD1. The length of the CDR3 is 14 residues. V lost 4 bases, J lost 3 bases, and 3 bases stayed unmatched. Germline V gene lookup returns CDR1 SGHVS and CDR2 FNYEAQ. The whole variable domain, remainder taken from reference TRBV7-6 and TRBJ2-5, is GAGVSQSPRYKVTKRGQDVALRCDPISGHVSLYWYRQALGQGPEFLTYFNYEAQQDKSGLPNDRFSAERPEGSISTLTIQRTEQRDSAMYRCASSSGQGKETQYFGPGTRLLVL.

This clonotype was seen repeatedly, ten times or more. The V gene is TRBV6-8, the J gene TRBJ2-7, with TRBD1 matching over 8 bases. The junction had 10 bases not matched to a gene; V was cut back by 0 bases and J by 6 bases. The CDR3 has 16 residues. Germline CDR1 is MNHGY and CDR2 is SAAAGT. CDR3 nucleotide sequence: TGTGCCAGCAGTTACTCATCAGGGGGCCCCATCTGCGAGCAGTACGTC. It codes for CASSYSSGGPICEQYV.

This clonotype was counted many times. Here the CDR3 DNA reads TGCGCCAGCAGCTTGGCGGACGGGAACACTGAAGCTTTCTTT. Amino acids: CASSLADGNTEAFF. The chain recombines TRBV5-1 with TRBJ1-1; D is uncertain. V was trimmed by 0 bases and J by 1 base, leaving 7 bases between them. From germline, CDR1 is SGHRS and CDR2 YFSETQ. This CDR3 spans 14 amino acids.

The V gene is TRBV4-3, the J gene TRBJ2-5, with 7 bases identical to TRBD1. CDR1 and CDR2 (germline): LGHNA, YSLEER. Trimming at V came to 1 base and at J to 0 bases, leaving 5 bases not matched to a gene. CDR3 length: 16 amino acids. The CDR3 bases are TGCGCCAGCAGCCAAGTCCACCAGGGGGACCAAGAGACCCAGTACTTC. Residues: CASSQVHQGDQETQYF.

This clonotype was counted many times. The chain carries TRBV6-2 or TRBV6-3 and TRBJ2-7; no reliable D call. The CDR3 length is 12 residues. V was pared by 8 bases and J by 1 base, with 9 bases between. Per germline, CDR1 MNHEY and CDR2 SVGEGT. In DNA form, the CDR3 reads TGTGCCAGCTCGATCTCGTCCTACGAGCAGTACTTC. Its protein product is CASSISSYEQYF.

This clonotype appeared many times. CDR3 DNA: TGTGCCAGCAGTTTAAACGAAGCTTTCTTT. Translated, it gives CASSLNEAFF. The chain couples TRBV7-9 to TRBJ1-1; D gene unclear. The CDR3 length is 10 residues. The V and J ends lost 6 bases and 8 bases respectively, with 7 bases between them. Germline V gene lookup returns CDR1 SEHNR and CDR2 FQNEAQ (reference sequence).

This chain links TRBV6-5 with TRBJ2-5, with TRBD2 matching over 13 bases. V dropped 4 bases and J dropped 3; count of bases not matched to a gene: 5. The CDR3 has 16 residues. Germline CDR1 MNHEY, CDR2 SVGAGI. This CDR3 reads CASSWWTSGGKETQYF. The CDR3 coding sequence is TGTGCCAGCAGTTGGTGGACTAGCGGGGGAAAAGAGACCCAGTACTTC.

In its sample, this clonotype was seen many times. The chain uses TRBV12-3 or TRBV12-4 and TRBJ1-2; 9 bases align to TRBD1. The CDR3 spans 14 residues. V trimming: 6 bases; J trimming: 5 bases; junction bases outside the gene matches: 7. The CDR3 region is CASRSGTGRYGYTF. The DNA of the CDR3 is TGTGCCAGCAGATCGGGGACAGGGCGATATGGCTACACCTTC.

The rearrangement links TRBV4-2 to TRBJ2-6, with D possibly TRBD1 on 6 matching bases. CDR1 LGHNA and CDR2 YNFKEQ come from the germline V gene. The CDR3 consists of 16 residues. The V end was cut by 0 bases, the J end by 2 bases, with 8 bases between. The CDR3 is CASSQERGTGANVLTF. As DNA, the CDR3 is TGTGCCAGCAGCCAAGAGAGGGGGACTGGGGCCAACGTCCTGACTTTC.

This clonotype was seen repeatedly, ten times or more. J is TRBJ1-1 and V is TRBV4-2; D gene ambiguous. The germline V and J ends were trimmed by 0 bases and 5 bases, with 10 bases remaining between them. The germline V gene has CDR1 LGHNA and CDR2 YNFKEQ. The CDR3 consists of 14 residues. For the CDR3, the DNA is TGTGCCAGCAGCCAAGATCGGTGGGAAACTGAAGCTTTCTTT. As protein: CASSQDRWETEAFF.

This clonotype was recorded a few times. CDR3 amino acids: CASSADSSYEQYF. The CDR3 DNA reads as TGTGCCAGCAGCGCGGACAGCTCCTACGAGCAGTACTTC. The V call is TRBV7-9, the J call TRBJ2-7, with D possibly TRBD1 on 6 matching bases. CDR3 length equals 13 residues. V was trimmed by 5 bases and J by 0 bases, leaving 8 bases between them. Germline lookup yields CDR1 SEHNR and CDR2 FQNEAQ (reference sequence).

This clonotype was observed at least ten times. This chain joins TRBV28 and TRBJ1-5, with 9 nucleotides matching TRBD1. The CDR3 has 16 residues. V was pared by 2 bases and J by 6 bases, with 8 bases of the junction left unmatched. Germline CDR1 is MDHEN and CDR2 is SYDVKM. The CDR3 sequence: CASSLTGQGRIQPQHF. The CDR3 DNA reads TGTGCCAGCAGTTTAACGGGACAGGGACGAATTCAGCCCCAGCATTTT. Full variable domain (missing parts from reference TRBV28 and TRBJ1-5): DVKVTQSSRYLVKRTGEKVFLECVQDMDHENMFWYRQDPGLGLRLIYFSYDVKMKEKGDIPEGYSVSREKKERFSLILESASTNQTSMYLCASSLTGQGRIQPQHFGDGTRLSIL.

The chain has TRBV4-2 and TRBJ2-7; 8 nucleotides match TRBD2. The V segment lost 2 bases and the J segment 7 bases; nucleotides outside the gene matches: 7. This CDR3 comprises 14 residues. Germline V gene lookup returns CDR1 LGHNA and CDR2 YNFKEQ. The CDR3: CASSQHGGADEQYF. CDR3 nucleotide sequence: TGTGCCAGCAGCCAACACGGGGGGGCCGATGAGCAGTACTTC.